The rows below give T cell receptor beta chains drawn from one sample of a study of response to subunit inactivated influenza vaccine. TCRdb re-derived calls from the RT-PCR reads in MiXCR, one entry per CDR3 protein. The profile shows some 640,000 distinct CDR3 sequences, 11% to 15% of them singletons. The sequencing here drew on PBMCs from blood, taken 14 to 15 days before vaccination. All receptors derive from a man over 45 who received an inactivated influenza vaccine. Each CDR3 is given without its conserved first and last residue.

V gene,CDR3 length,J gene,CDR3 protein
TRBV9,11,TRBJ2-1,ASSVTGSNEQF
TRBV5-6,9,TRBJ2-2,ASSLARELF
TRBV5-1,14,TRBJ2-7,ASSLGDRLGSYEQY
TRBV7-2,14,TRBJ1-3,ASSLGPDRTGNTIY
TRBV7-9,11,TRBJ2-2,ASSGGASGELF
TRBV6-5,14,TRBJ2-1,ASSYFGMNKYNEQF
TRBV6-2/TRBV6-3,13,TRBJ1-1,ASIAAGTGGARAF
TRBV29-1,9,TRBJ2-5,SVGVQGTQY
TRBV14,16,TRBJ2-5,ASSHWTSGRRSQETQY
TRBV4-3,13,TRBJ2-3,ASSHTGEGTDTQY
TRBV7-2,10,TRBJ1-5,AITGGDQPQH
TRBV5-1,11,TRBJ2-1,ASREMGPPEQF
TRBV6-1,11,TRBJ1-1,ASSENRNTEAF
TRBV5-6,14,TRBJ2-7,ASSLFGAGLAYEQY
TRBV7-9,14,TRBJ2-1,ASRANMGGRRDEQF
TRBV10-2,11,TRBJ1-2,ASSAAGEEGYT
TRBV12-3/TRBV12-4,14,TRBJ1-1,ASRSLGVQVRTEAF
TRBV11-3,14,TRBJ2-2,ASSLVKAARSGELF
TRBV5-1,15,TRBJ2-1,ASSLGGSGSSYNEQF
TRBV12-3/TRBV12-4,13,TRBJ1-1,ASSLDTGRRAEAF
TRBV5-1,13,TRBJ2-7,ASSPQGVAGGEQY
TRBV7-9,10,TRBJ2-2,ASRTLTGELF
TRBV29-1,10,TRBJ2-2,SVFTNTGELF
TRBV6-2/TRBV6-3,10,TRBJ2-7,ASISYGDEQY
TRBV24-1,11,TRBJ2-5,ATSGPGGETQY
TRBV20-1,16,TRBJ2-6,SARPPTGTRSGANVLT
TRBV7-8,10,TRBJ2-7,ASSLEGSRQY
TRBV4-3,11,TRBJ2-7,ASSQWTAYEQY
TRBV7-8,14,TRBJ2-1,ASSSERVPRVNEQF
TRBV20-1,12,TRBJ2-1,SARRGRAYNEQF
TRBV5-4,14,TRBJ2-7,ASSLECLAVSYEQY
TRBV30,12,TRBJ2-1,AWGSGLAGGEQF
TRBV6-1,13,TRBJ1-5,ASNPGTGAGQPQH
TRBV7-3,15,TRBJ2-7,ASSEGVIAGVSYEQY
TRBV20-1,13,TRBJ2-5,SAGGLAGGRETQY
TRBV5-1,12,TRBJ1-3,ASSPEGRGNTIY
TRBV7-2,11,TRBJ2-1,ASSLLQATEQF
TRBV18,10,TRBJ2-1,ASSPQIGHLF
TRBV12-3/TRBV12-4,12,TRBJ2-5,ASSPRTSRETQY
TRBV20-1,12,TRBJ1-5,SAGDWEGVQPQH
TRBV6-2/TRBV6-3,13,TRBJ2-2,ASSYSRQGTGELF
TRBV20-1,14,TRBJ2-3,SAPERQASQWGTQY
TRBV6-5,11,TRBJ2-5,ASSSLRGETQY
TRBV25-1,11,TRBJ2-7,ASSEAGPYEQY
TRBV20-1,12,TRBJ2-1,SALSGTGLLEQF
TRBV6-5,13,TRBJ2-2,ASSYSTKRAGELF
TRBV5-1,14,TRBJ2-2,ASSLEGRSNTGELF
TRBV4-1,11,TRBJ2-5,ASSQGTLETQY
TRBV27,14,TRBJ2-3,ASSLSSGSLADTQY
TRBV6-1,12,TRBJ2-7,ASSPGQSFYEQY
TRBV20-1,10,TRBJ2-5,SARGAAETQY
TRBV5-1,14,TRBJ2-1,ASSLTSGVYYNEQF
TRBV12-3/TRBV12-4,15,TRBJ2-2,ASSPTAGGPYTGELF
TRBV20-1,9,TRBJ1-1,RGLSGSEAF
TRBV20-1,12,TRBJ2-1,SGTGLSSYNEQF
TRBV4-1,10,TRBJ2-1,ASSQDRRALF
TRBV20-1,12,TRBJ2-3,SAPKIVLTDTQY
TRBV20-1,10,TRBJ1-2,SARGGSYGYT
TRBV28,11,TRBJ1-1,AGRQGQGTEAF